The rows below give T cell receptor beta chains drawn from one sample of a study of identical twins. TCRdb fed the 5' RACE reads into MiXCR, producing one record per CDR3 protein. The sample holds 1.5 million to 2 million distinct CDR3 sequences, more than 30% seen once. Sample: cord blood. The receptors were gathered from a newborn girl in good health. CDR3s include the opening cysteine and the closing phenylalanine or tryptophan. Each record gives: CDR3 protein, J gene, V gene, D gene, CDR3 length. The D gene is left open where the match is weak.

CDR3: CASSFPGQGNEKLFF
J: TRBJ1-4
V: TRBV7-9
D: TRBD1
length: 15

CDR3: CASSYRDNSYNEQFF
J: TRBJ2-1
V: TRBV6-1
D: -
length: 15

CDR3: CSVIFSGANVLTF
J: TRBJ2-6
V: TRBV29-1
D: -
length: 13

CDR3: CASRRGGATNEKLFF
J: TRBJ1-4
V: TRBV6-1
D: -
length: 15

CDR3: CASSSQFSSLGYTF
J: TRBJ1-2
V: TRBV21-1
D: -
length: 14

CDR3: CATSRDSARLAGVQNEQFF
J: TRBJ2-1
V: TRBV15
D: TRBD2
length: 19

CDR3: CASSLDRGRQPQHF
J: TRBJ1-5
V: TRBV12-3/TRBV12-4
D: TRBD1
length: 14

CDR3: CASRGGGRNTEAFF
J: TRBJ1-1
V: TRBV28
D: -
length: 14

CDR3: CASSPQTGDTQYF
J: TRBJ2-3
V: TRBV9
D: -
length: 13

CDR3: CASSEGLLGGVSYEQYF
J: TRBJ2-7
V: TRBV6-1
D: -
length: 17

CDR3: CASSLVAGGAANFDGYTF
J: TRBJ1-2
V: TRBV5-4
D: -
length: 18

CDR3: CAIRATGTQYF
J: TRBJ2-3
V: TRBV10-3
D: -
length: 11

CDR3: CASRLQLTDTQYF
J: TRBJ2-3
V: TRBV3-1
D: -
length: 13

CDR3: CASSLSKLQDTQYF
J: TRBJ2-3
V: TRBV5-1
D: -
length: 14

CDR3: CASRKASGGTDTQYF
J: TRBJ2-3
V: TRBV12-3/TRBV12-4
D: TRBD2
length: 15

CDR3: CASSVGLAGGKNEQFF
J: TRBJ2-1
V: TRBV9
D: TRBD2
length: 16

CDR3: CASSPVGVDTQYF
J: TRBJ2-3
V: TRBV7-2
D: -
length: 13

CDR3: CASSDLGGWGEKLFF
J: TRBJ1-4
V: TRBV2
D: -
length: 15

CDR3: CASSWNRGDEKLFF
J: TRBJ1-4
V: TRBV5-1
D: TRBD1
length: 14

CDR3: CASSEATGGNYEQYF
J: TRBJ2-7
V: TRBV6-1
D: TRBD1
length: 15

CDR3: CASSLEWNEQFF
J: TRBJ2-1
V: TRBV5-1
D: -
length: 12

CDR3: CASSFIPSGGNNEQYF
J: TRBJ2-5
V: TRBV5-1
D: TRBD2
length: 16

CDR3: CASGPSRVRYEQYF
J: TRBJ2-7
V: TRBV25-1
D: -
length: 14

CDR3: CASSQGRSQRSQYF
J: TRBJ2-7
V: TRBV3-1
D: -
length: 14

CDR3: CASSIRVSTDTQYF
J: TRBJ2-3
V: TRBV6-5
D: -
length: 14

CDR3: CASSLSTGGWSGELFF
J: TRBJ2-2
V: TRBV27
D: TRBD1
length: 16

CDR3: CSARTQGSYEQYF
J: TRBJ2-7
V: TRBV29-1
D: -
length: 13

CDR3: CASSLGRPPGDGYTF
J: TRBJ1-2
V: TRBV5-4
D: -
length: 15

CDR3: CSARPPGTQLNYGYTF
J: TRBJ1-2
V: TRBV20-1
D: -
length: 16

CDR3: CSAAQTSRETQYF
J: TRBJ2-5
V: TRBV20-1
D: TRBD2
length: 13

CDR3: CATSRETGNQPQHF
J: TRBJ1-5
V: TRBV15
D: TRBD1
length: 14

CDR3: CASFGRGKSTDTQYF
J: TRBJ2-3
V: TRBV2
D: -
length: 15

CDR3: CSARNDISYEQYF
J: TRBJ2-7
V: TRBV20-1
D: -
length: 13

CDR3: CASSPGQKIFGGGREAYNEQFF
J: TRBJ2-1
V: TRBV28
D: -
length: 22

CDR3: CASSLTLTSGSRREQYF
J: TRBJ2-5
V: TRBV28
D: TRBD2
length: 17

CDR3: CASSPVVGLASYEQYF
J: TRBJ2-7
V: TRBV4-2
D: -
length: 16

CDR3: CASSSGTLGEQYF
J: -
V: TRBV9
D: -
length: 13

CDR3: CATSGNPGWEELADTQYF
J: TRBJ2-3
V: TRBV24-1
D: -
length: 18

CDR3: CASSYSGRPRDEQFF
J: TRBJ2-1
V: TRBV6-5
D: -
length: 15

CDR3: CASSRASGRGGTDTQYF
J: TRBJ2-3
V: TRBV21-1
D: -
length: 17

CDR3: CASSPFGEGTEAFF
J: TRBJ1-1
V: TRBV3-1
D: -
length: 14

CDR3: CASSLLRRASTDTQYF
J: TRBJ2-3
V: TRBV27
D: -
length: 16

CDR3: CSVLTGSYNSPLHF
J: TRBJ1-6
V: TRBV29-1
D: -
length: 14

CDR3: CASRGGASTDTQYF
J: TRBJ2-3
V: TRBV6-1
D: -
length: 14

CDR3: CASSESASSNSPLHF
J: TRBJ1-6
V: TRBV10-1
D: -
length: 15

CDR3: CASRRTAINYGYTF
J: TRBJ1-2
V: TRBV12-3/TRBV12-4
D: -
length: 14

CDR3: CATREPGGPYEQYF
J: TRBJ2-7
V: TRBV6-5
D: TRBD2
length: 14

CDR3: CASSSGHSYEQYF
J: TRBJ2-7
V: TRBV7-9
D: -
length: 13

CDR3: CASRNRMNTEAFF
J: TRBJ1-1
V: TRBV5-1
D: -
length: 13

CDR3: CASSVTGPRRYGYTF
J: TRBJ1-2
V: TRBV6-1
D: TRBD1
length: 15

CDR3: CARIYYEQYF
J: TRBJ2-7
V: TRBV5-6
D: -
length: 10

CDR3: CASSLDPAYEQYF
J: TRBJ2-7
V: TRBV5-1
D: -
length: 13

CDR3: CASSLSRGTGYGYTF
J: TRBJ1-2
V: TRBV28
D: TRBD1
length: 15